This T cell receptor (beta chain) was identified in a study of response to subunit inactivated influenza vaccine. TCRdb reprocessed the RT-PCR reads with MiXCR, giving one entry per CDR3 protein. The table records over 750,000 distinct CDR3 sequences, 21% of them present only once. Germline CDR1 and CDR2: MNHNS and SASEGT. V lost 6 bases and J lost 6; bases outside the gene matches: 14. The CDR3 spans 17 residues. This clonotype appeared a few times. The target antigen is unknown. General study findings and limits: Authors proposed each seasonal influenza vaccination draws in few new T cells.

The sequence was collected from a man aged 50 to 59 who received an inactivated influenza vaccine. Material: PBMCs from blood, obtained around 5 days after vaccination. V and J are TRBV6-1 and TRBJ2-3, with 11 nucleotides matching TRBD2. CDR3: CASSLLLLAGGLDTQYF. The CDR3 nucleotides read TGTGCCAGCAGCCTTCTTCTTCTAGCGGGGGGTCTGGATACGCAGTATTTT.